This T cell receptor beta chain was identified during a study of response to subunit inactivated influenza vaccine. General study findings and limits: Authors suggested few new T cells are recruited by each seasonal influenza vaccination.

The V gene lost 6 bases and the J gene lost 1 base, with 13 bases spanning the gap. This CDR3 contains 15 residues. Germline-derived CDR1 and CDR2 are MDHEN and SYDVKM. TCRdb fed the RT-PCR reads into MiXCR, producing one record per CDR3 protein. This sample has about 540,000 distinct CDR3 sequences; about 14% occur once, and the top ten carry around 10%. Worth noting for this clonotype: Its antigen is undetermined.

This sequence originates from a man aged 45-65 years who received an inactivated influenza vaccine. The V call is TRBV28, the J call TRBJ1-5, with a tentative D call TRBD1 (5 bases). The sequencing used PBMCs from blood, collected roughly 13 days after vaccination. The CDR3 nucleotides read TGTGCCAGCAGCACGGGGACCTACAGCAATCAGCCCCAGCATTTT. Protein: CASSTGTYSNQPQHF.